This record concerns one T cell receptor beta chain sequence. This sample is drawn from a study of blood T cell repertoires in COVID-19. Overall study context: Spain, Italy and the United States supplied samples that represented acute and convalescent COVID-19. The analysed material was cDNA or gDNA that came from T cells, B-cell-depleted T cells, or PBMCs.

In the source study's methods: Reference gene primers were amplified, and this amplification served to estimate nucleated cell counts. TCRdb's table, derived via immunoSEQ multiplex PCR, lists solely in-frame clones and lacks some. The V and J calls and clone size were taken over from that table, and D and trimming were inferred from the DNA. The table lists approximately 250,000 clones, approximately 84% of them singletons. Trimming removed 7 bases from V and 0 bases from J; junction bases left unmatched: 9. The CDR3 contains 16 residues. CDR1 and CDR2 (germline): MDHEN, SYDVKM. The specimen sequenced was peripheral blood. This sequence joins TRBV28 and TRBJ2-3, with 8 bases fitting TRBD1. The sequence came from a man aged 45 to 65 with acute or convalescent COVID-19. CDR3 region: CASISGQGSSTDTQYF. The CDR3, as DNA: TGTGCCAGCATTTCCGGACAGGGTTCTAGCACAGATACGCAGTATTTT.